Sequencing of this T cell receptor (beta chain) was carried out in a study of blood T cell repertoires in COVID-19. As for the study in general: COVID-19 samples from acute and convalescent phases originated in the United States, Italy and Spain. The cDNA or gDNA used as material had been derived from T cells, B-cell-depleted T cells, or PBMCs.

The length of the CDR3 is 14 residues. V shed 1 base and J shed 5 bases, with 9 bases lying between them. Germline lookup yields CDR1 SGHRS and CDR2 YFSETQ. As processed by the authors: Estimates of nucleated cell counts were drawn from the amplification of reference gene primers. Sequencing was performed with immunoSEQ multiplex PCR; in TCRdb, only in-frame clones are kept and a portion is missing. D and trimming come from the DNA, and the V and J calls and clone size come from that table. The sample carries a few hundred thousand clones, 86% recorded once. The sequencing sample was made of peripheral blood. The chain uses TRBV5-1 and TRBJ2-2; possible D gene TRBD1, 5 bases. The TCR was taken from a man aged 80 or over with acute or convalescent COVID-19. The CDR3 DNA reads TGCGCCAGCAGCTTGCAGGGATTGACCGGGGAGCTGTTTTTT. Residues: CASSLQGLTGELFF.